This is a list of T cell receptor beta chains from one sample in a study of shared clonotypes between healthy human individuals. Generated by immunoSEQ multiplex PCR, the TCRdb table keeps only in-frame clones and is missing some. The data contain approximately 500,000 clones, 95% to 97% of them singletons. Specimen: naive CD4+ T cells sorted from blood. Receptors were obtained from a woman aged 30 to 39 in good health. Each CDR3 is given with its conserved first and last residue. D genes are given only for firm matches. Clone sizes are given selectively: once, few, many, or a class where the clone is expanded.

>.|.|TRBJ2-1|TRBV4-2
CASSQERTNNEQFF
TGTGCCAGCAGCCAAGAGAGGACAAACAATGAGCAGTTCTTC
>.|.|TRBJ2-7|TRBV2
CASRSDILSYEQYF
TGTGCCAGCAGGAGCGACATACTTTCCTACGAGCAGTACTTC
>.|.|TRBJ1-5|TRBV7-8
CASSLASGGSSNQPQHF
TGTGCCAGCAGCTTAGCTTCCGGGGGCTCTAGCAATCAGCCCCAGCATTTT
>TRBD2|.|TRBJ2-1|TRBV19
CASSTLAGAYNEQFF
TGTGCCAGTAGTACACTAGCGGGGGCCTACAATGAGCAGTTCTTC
>.|.|TRBJ2-1|TRBV7-3
CASSGRGQPYRAGIFNEQFF
TGTGCCAGCAGCGGTAGGGGACAGCCGTACCGAGCGGGGATATTCAATGAGCAGTTCTTC
>TRBD1|.|TRBJ1-2|TRBV7-9
CASSLARGQADYTF
TGTGCCAGCAGCTTAGCCCGGGGACAGGCAGACTACACCTTC
>.|.|TRBJ1-1|TRBV28
CASSRRGLNTEAFF
TGTGCCAGCAGCCGGAGGGGGTTGAACACTGAAGCTTTCTTT
>.|.|TRBJ2-3|TRBV18
CASSPPRSTDTQYF
TGTGCCAGCTCACCACCTCGAAGCACAGATACGCAGTATTTT
>.|few|TRBJ1-1|TRBV7-9
CASKGTAEAFF
TGTGCCAGCAAAGGCACCGCTGAAGCTTTCTTT
>.|.|TRBJ2-7|TRBV28
CASSLTGPYEQYF
TGTGCCAGCAGTTTAACGGGACCCTACGAGCAGTACTTC
>.|.|TRBJ2-1|TRBV2
CASSTYNEQFF
TGTGCCAGCAGCACCTACAATGAGCAGTTCTTC
>.|.|TRBJ2-1|TRBV5-1
CASSTGQNNEQFF
TGCGCCAGCAGCACAGGACAGAACAATGAGCAGTTCTTC
>TRBD2|.|TRBJ2-3|TRBV5-1
CASSSVAGVGLDTQYF
TGCGCCAGCAGCTCGGTAGCGGGAGTTGGGTTAGATACGCAGTATTTT
>.|.|TRBJ1-3|TRBV18
CASSPTGGFSGNTIYF
TGTGCCAGCTCACCGACGGGGGGGTTCTCTGGAAACACCATATATTTT
>TRBD2|.|TRBJ2-5|TRBV5-1
CASSLVLAGQGAQYF
TGCGCCAGCAGCTTAGTGCTAGCGGGACAAGGGGCCCAGTACTTC
>.|.|TRBJ2-6|TRBV15
CATSIRGMAGANVLTF
TGTGCCACCAGCATACGGGGAATGGCTGGGGCCAACGTCCTGACTTTC
>.|.|TRBJ1-1|TRBV5-1
CASSSGEGTEAFF
TGCGCCAGCAGCTCAGGGGAAGGTACTGAAGCTTTCTTT
>.|.|TRBJ2-1|TRBV2
CASITGTVPSEQFF
TGTGCCAGCATCACCGGGACTGTGCCCTCTGAGCAGTTCTTC
>TRBD2|.|TRBJ2-1|TRBV7-9
CASSPLRGGRALGEQFF
TGTGCCAGCAGCCCCCTCCGGGGCGGGAGGGCCTTAGGGGAGCAGTTCTTC
>TRBD2|.|TRBJ2-7|TRBV7-2
CASSQGTSGTSYEQYF
TGTGCCAGCAGCCAGGGGACTAGCGGGACCTCCTACGAGCAGTACTTC
>.|.|TRBJ1-1|TRBV6-4
CASAIKGGTEAFF
TGTGCCAGCGCCATTAAGGGTGGCACTGAAGCTTTCTTT
>.|.|TRBJ2-5|TRBV7-9
CASSLTTTYQETQYF
TGTGCCAGCAGCTTAACGACTACCTACCAAGAGACCCAGTACTTC
>TRBD2|.|TRBJ2-7|TRBV7-2
CASSTLAGAFYEQYF
TGTGCCAGCAGCACCCTAGCGGGGGCCTTCTACGAGCAGTACTTC
>.|.|TRBJ2-3|TRBV30
CAWKGEVTQYF
TGTGCCTGGAAGGGGGAAGTTACGCAGTATTTT
>.|.|TRBJ2-5|TRBV27
CASRTVKEETQYF
TGTGCCAGCAGGACGGTAAAGGAAGAGACCCAGTACTTC
>TRBD2|once|TRBJ2-7|TRBV5-1
CASSPDLAGGGSYEQYF
TGCGCCAGCAGCCCCGATTTAGCGGGAGGAGGGTCCTACGAGCAGTACTTC
>.|.|TRBJ1-3|TRBV29-1
CSVRVDISGNTIYF
TGCAGCGTTCGGGTCGACATCTCTGGAAACACCATATATTTT
>TRBD1|.|TRBJ2-4|TRBV19
CASSSPGQLAKNIQYF
TGTGCCAGTAGTTCACCGGGACAGCTAGCCAAAAACATTCAGTACTTC
>.|.|TRBJ2-1|TRBV5-4
CASSFGGSKSYNEQFF
TGTGCCAGCAGCTTTGGGGGGAGTAAGTCCTACAATGAGCAGTTCTTC
>TRBD1|once|TRBJ1-1|TRBV6-5
CASSYQQGGDTEAFF
TGTGCCAGCAGTTACCAACAGGGGGGAGACACTGAAGCTTTCTTT
>TRBD2|.|TRBJ2-1|TRBV2
CASSFRLAGGPKVSYNEQFF
TGTGCCAGCAGTTTTAGACTAGCGGGAGGGCCAAAGGTTTCCTACAATGAGCAGTTCTTC
>.|once|TRBJ1-5|TRBV6-1
CASSTRTENQPQHF
TGTGCCAGCAGTACCCGGACAGAGAATCAGCCCCAGCATTTT
>.|.|TRBJ2-7|TRBV18
CASSPPGLSYEQYF
TGTGCCAGCTCACCGCCCGGACTCTCCTACGAGCAGTACTTC
>.|.|TRBJ1-1|TRBV18
CASSGDNTEAFF
TGTGCCAGCTCCGGGGATAACACTGAAGCTTTCTTT
>TRBD1|.|TRBJ1-5|TRBV25-1
CASSGGGNQPQHF
TGTGCCAGCAGTGGAGGGGGCAACCAGCCCCAGCATTTT
>TRBD2|.|TRBJ2-7|TRBV10-2
CASRPGLAYEQYF
TGCGCCAGCAGACCGGGACTAGCTTACGAGCAGTACTTC
>TRBD1|.|TRBJ1-5|TRBV28
CASRQILGQGAGWPQHF
TGTGCCAGCAGGCAAATCTTGGGACAGGGAGCCGGTTGGCCCCAGCATTTT
>.|once|TRBJ1-2|TRBV6-4
CASSSASPYGYTF
TGTGCCAGCAGTTCGGCTAGCCCCTATGGCTACACCTTC
>TRBD1|.|TRBJ1-6|TRBV9
CASSVDPGQGKSPLHF
TGTGCCAGCAGCGTTGATCCGGGACAGGGAAAATCACCCCTCCACTTT
>TRBD2|.|TRBJ2-7|TRBV11-2
CASSLDPGVAGVYEQYF
TGTGCCAGCAGCTTAGACCCCGGGGTAGCGGGGGTCTACGAGCAGTACTTC
>.|once|TRBJ2-4|TRBV7-9
CASSLIGRGWVGKNIQYF
TGTGCCAGCAGCTTAATCGGGAGAGGATGGGTCGGCAAAAACATTCAGTACTTC
>.|.|TRBJ1-2|TRBV15
CATSRDSRQINYGYTF
TGTGCCACCAGCAGAGATTCGAGGCAAATTAACTATGGCTACACCTTC
>TRBD1|.|TRBJ1-1|TRBV6-5
CASRYQGVNTEAFF
TGTGCCAGCAGGTATCAGGGGGTGAACACTGAAGCTTTCTTT
>.|.|TRBJ2-1|TRBV18
CASSPQDDNEQFF
TGTGCCAGCTCACCCCAGGACGACAATGAGCAGTTCTTC
>.|.|TRBJ1-2|TRBV7-9
CASSTSEGGDYGYTF
TGTGCCAGCAGCACGAGTGAGGGGGGTGACTATGGCTACACCTTC
>TRBD1|.|TRBJ2-6|TRBV6-1
CASSEALLGQGAPGANVLTF
TGTGCCAGCAGTGAAGCGCTTTTGGGACAGGGGGCACCTGGGGCCAACGTCCTGACTTTC
>.|.|TRBJ1-6|TRBV4-1
CASSQLQDSPLHF
TGCGCCAGCAGCCAACTGCAGGATTCACCCCTCCACTTT
>.|.|TRBJ1-1|TRBV9
CASSAWTENTEAFF
TGTGCCAGCAGCGCCTGGACAGAGAACACTGAAGCTTTCTTT
>TRBD1|.|TRBJ1-4|TRBV9
CASSVAGTGDGKLFF
TGTGCCAGCAGCGTAGCCGGGACAGGGGATGGAAAACTGTTTTTT
>.|.|TRBJ2-3|TRBV7-9
CASSGRTVTDTQYF
TGTGCCAGCAGCGGCCGGACAGTGACAGATACGCAGTATTTT
>.|.|TRBJ1-3|TRBV18
CASSPGSAGSGNTIYF
TGTGCCAGCTCACCGGGGTCCGCGGGCTCTGGAAACACCATATATTTT
>.|.|TRBJ2-1|TRBV5-1
CASSLDGVAYNEQFF
TGCGCCAGCAGCTTGGACGGAGTGGCCTACAATGAGCAGTTCTTC
>.|once|TRBJ1-4|TRBV9
CASSPHPGPLNEKLFF
TGTGCCAGCAGCCCCCATCCGGGACCTCTTAATGAAAAACTGTTTTTT
>.|.|TRBJ1-4|TRBV5-6
CASSSKTGRRPNEKLFF
TGTGCCAGCAGCTCAAAAACAGGGAGGAGGCCTAATGAAAAACTGTTTTTT
>TRBD2|.|TRBJ2-3|TRBV9
CASSARRAGATTDTQYF
TGTGCCAGCAGCGCCCGCCGAGCGGGAGCAACCACAGATACGCAGTATTTT